This T cell receptor (beta chain) was identified during a study of cytomegalovirus exposure and HLA in healthy donors (dated 2017 in TCRdb). About the full investigation: An earlier analysis of approximately 640 of the donors reported roughly 270 Gb of sequence data and around 110 million unique TCR beta sequences from roughly 180 million T cells. An early release that covered several hundred HLA-typed donors contained approximately 300 gigabases of sequencing data and around 85 million unique TCR sequences. Of the approximately 400 genotyped donors, over 80% were placed in the genetic ancestry cluster associated with self-reported Caucasian donors. The study aimed to test whether cataloging public T cell receptors could reveal signatures of past pathogen exposure. The study profiled the T cell repertoires of under 850 subjects by immunosequencing and related them to cytomegalovirus serostatus. In addition to the first cohort of around 670 subjects, a separate validation cohort of some 120 different subjects was used. The study combined high-throughput TCR immunosequencing, statistical association of individual TCRs with disease status, and machine learning to predict cytomegalovirus infection status. A later analysis re-analyzed previously published TCR beta repertoires from several hundred donors and added high-resolution HLA genotyping to study TCR occurrence patterns. Rather than using new phenotypic data, the later analysis identified candidate immune exposures from TCR beta sequences and from how often those sequences occurred across donors. An earlier analysis of 587 of the donors used high-throughput TCR beta sequencing to judge whether each TCR beta V gene segment behaved as functional or pseudogenic. Donor age, sex, ethnicity and CMV serostatus were compiled together with the repertoire data. Genome-wide SNP genotypes for about 65% of the 666 donors were used in a later genetic analysis, which treated that subset as a discovery cohort. All discovery cohort repertoires had been generated using a single sequencing platform. HLA typing covered class I and class II loci at four-digit resolution. The number of typed donors differed by locus: 629-630 for A, B, C, DRB1 and DQB1; approximately 540 for DQA1; some 590 for DPA1; and approximately 450 for DPB1. Several DR-DQ haplotypes were handled as single units for association and clustering, since linkage in the cohort was strong. Across 300 to 500 genotyped donors of the cohort, an average of about 250,000 unique TCR beta nucleotide sequences per donor were sequenced, and 15% to 20% of those sequences were non-productive. General study outcomes and caveats: The study listed 164 TCR beta chains as associated with cytomegalovirus. This cohort had only TCR beta chains sequenced, and the lack of alpha or paired-chain data limited which features could be detected. The authors suggested that the approach could potentially be extended to other disease states and immunological phenotypes. A further reported finding was that TCR beta sequences accurately predicted the HLA-A and HLA-B alleles for most subjects in the first cohort. Because HLA typing was unavailable for some donors at each locus, only the typed subset was used in association tests. While some public TCRs were present in many individuals, most TCR sequences turned up only very rarely across donors. A later analysis associated about 16,000 TCR beta sequences with specific HLA alleles at a false discovery rate of 0.05. Seventeen rarely observed V segments, including chromosome 9 orphons, were excluded from the earlier analysis of about 610 of the donors because counts were too low. In a later analysis, several top co-occurrence clusters were reported to appear linked to parvovirus B19, influenza, CMV and Epstein-Barr virus. Immune exposure information for the cohort was limited to CMV serostatus. A later analysis found that HLA-associated TCR beta chains were more clonally expanded and had lower generation probabilities than equally common non-associated chains. In a later genetic analysis, a missense DCLRE1C variant was associated with V-gene and J-gene trimming of TCR beta chains, and the association was replicated in an independent cohort. According to a later analysis, most CMV-associated TCR beta chains appeared to be HLA-restricted, and the HLA associations seemed to be driven largely by CMV exposure. In an earlier analysis of about 540 of the donors, most TCR beta V segments were observed in productive rearrangements about 90% or about 30% of the time, broadly matching IMGT annotations. Sequencing depth was assumed to be roughly uniform across donors in the presence/absence analyses, though that assumption may not hold. Assigning TCR associations to individual alleles was difficult when HLA alleles, especially DR and DQ, strongly co-occurred. The 87-base-pair reads could not distinguish some IMGT-functional V segments, including TRBV6-2 and TRBV6-3, so those segments were excluded. The sequencing pipeline was judged likely to have produced a cluster of highly shared sequence variants as a technical artifact. In both the original and validation cohorts, the classifier was reported to diagnose cytomegalovirus status with high specificity and sensitivity. A few of the identified cytomegalovirus-associated TCR beta chains were confirmed in vitro to be specific for cytomegalovirus antigens. Correlated functional status among segregating V segments might be attributable to linkage disequilibrium, but an unknown experimental factor could not be ruled out. In a later genetic analysis, fewer N-insertions in productive TCRs were reported among donors in an Asian-associated ancestry cluster than the approximately 710-donor mean. A later analysis found that TCR association rates varied across HLA loci, with DRB1 alleles showing the most associated TCRs and HLA-C alleles the fewest.

The table lists this clone with a few counts. Its antigen has not been determined. Base qualities are missing; no much larger clone stands one base away. The cohort consisted of fewer than 700 healthy bone marrow donors. At the time of sampling, all cohort members were nominally healthy, though unrecorded immune exposures were likely present. The donor tested CMV seronegative, placing the donor among the 300 to 400 seronegative members of the cohort. A peripheral blood sample was collected from each donor, and TCR beta sequencing was performed on peripheral blood mononuclear cells. Genomic DNA was extracted from the blood cell samples with the Qiagen DNeasy Blood Extraction Kit. The germline V gene (reference sequence) supplies CDR1 SGHKS and CDR2 YYEKEE. V loses 2 bases, J loses 3 bases, and the germline ends lie 11 bases apart. Taken from cysteine to phenylalanine, the CDR3 has 14 residues. Left in the record is the CDR3 DNA by itself, 42 bases read in frame from the first base.

The library relied on the immunoSEQ multiplex PCR assay. A mixture of 60 forward primers for TCR Vbeta segments and 13 reverse primers for TCR Jbeta segments was used in the multiplex PCR. The CDR3 region of rearranged TCR beta genes was amplified from genomic DNA by a multiplex PCR assay. Amplified TCR beta libraries were sequenced as 87-base-pair reads on the Illumina HiSeq System. Per the source publication's procedure: A later analysis tallied approximately 87 million unique TCR beta chains across the 660 or so repertoires, and about 12 million of those chains were shared by two or more donors. Raw reads were error-corrected and collapsed into unique sequences with a nearest-neighbor algorithm that merged closely related sequences to remove PCR and sequencing errors. Alignment of CDR3 sequences to IMGT reference sequences was used to assign V, D and J gene segments. Each retained sequence needed at least a six-nucleotide match to both a V gene segment and a J gene segment. A rearrangement counted as productive if the CDR3 had no stop codons and remained in frame with V and J, and every other rearrangement counted as non-productive. Following IMGT convention, CDR3 was defined as the stretch from the second conserved V-encoded cysteine up to the conserved J-encoded phenylalanine. Sequences without an unambiguous match to a single V gene segment were excluded from the earlier analysis of over 500 of the donors. In an earlier analysis of some 590 of the donors, V segments were called functional above 56.7% productive rearrangements and were called segregating when the between-donor standard deviation exceeded 5%. A statistical classification framework was developed to diagnose cytomegalovirus status using the catalog of TCR beta chain sequences. In a later analysis, V and J genes were assigned by comparing TCR nucleotide sequences against IMGT/GENE-DB human TR gene sequences. A later analysis assigned CDR3 sequences and most-parsimonious VDJ recombination scenarios with the TCRdist pipeline. In a later analysis, each TCR beta chain was defined by its CDR3 amino acid sequence together with its V-gene family, and reads lacking a unique V-gene family were excluded. As a way to deal with suspected cross-contamination and a sequencing artifact, a later analysis dropped 640 or so nucleotide sequences that were highly shared and had low generation probability. In a later analysis, a clonal expansion index was calculated for each public chain from normalized within-repertoire ranks of inferred template counts. In a later analysis, generation probabilities were computed using a VDJ recombination model fitted to out-of-frame rearrangements, and the results were checked against IGoR. Hypergeometric tests were used in a later analysis to score TCR-TCR, TCR-HLA and TCR-CMV co-occurrence, with a repertoire-size bias correction applied to the TCR pairs. False discovery rates were estimated in a later analysis by permuting HLA or CMV assignments 20 times. In a later analysis, co-occurring TCRs were grouped using DBSCAN, and TCRdist sequence similarity was added for clustering within HLA-allele-positive subsets. For co-occurrence clustering, repertoires with fewer than 30,000 or more than 120,000 public chains were excluded, along with roughly 5 repertoires with anomalous nucleotide sharing. TCRdb obtained this table from immuneACCESS and retained in-frame rearrangements with V and J assigned. These tables miss some clones; where compared with another copy, unresolved V genes account for less than half of the shortfall, and the remainder is unexplained. The D gene and trimming were derived from the DNA, and the V and J assignments and clone size from that table. The sample table holds 200,000 or so clones, of which around 85% were seen once. About 1.8% of the sample goes to the ten largest clones.

This TCR came from a man aged 50-60 years in good health and CMV-seronegative. Sequencing input: PBMCs. The chain couples TRBV5-5 to TRBJ1-1; tentative D gene TRBD1, with 5 bases matching. This receptor carries the CDR3 CASSFAGLDTEAFF. The DNA sequence is as follows: TGTGCCAGCAGCTTCGCAGGGTTGGACACTGAAGCTTTCTTT.